This TCR beta chain originates from a study of glioma-infiltrating T cells. Study findings and constraints: Tissue-blood divergence was below expectation in non-neoplastic patients, above in gliomas. CDR3 overlap between tissue and blood was very small.

Germline CDR1 and CDR2: LGHDT and YNNKEL (reference sequence). This CDR3 spans 15 amino acids. Trimming stripped 1 base from V and 2 bases from J, with 12 bases between. This clonotype was counted many times. Its target is unknown. Using RNA template, CDR3s of TCR alpha and beta were amplified with iRepertoire arm-PCR. For one-step reverse transcription and amplification, roughly 95-450 ng of tissue mRNA or PBMC total RNA was used. Each CDR3 protein is one row after TCRdb ran MiXCR on the multiplex PCR reads. The table records approximately 90,000 distinct CDR3 sequences, approximately 22% of them present only once.

This chain connects TRBV3-1 to TRBJ2-7; D is unclear. Sequenced input: glioma tissue, nonneoplastic brain tissue, or PBMCs (not recorded which). The clonotype originates from a human donor with low-grade glioma or glioblastoma, undergoing nonglioma brain surgery, or in good health (not recorded which). For the CDR3, the DNA is TGTGCCAGCAGCCAAGCCGCCGGTGCGACCTACGAGCAGTACTTC. Translating it yields CASSQAAGATYEQYF.